The rows below give T cell receptor beta chains drawn from one sample of a study of T cell clones after liver transplantation. TCRdb's copy holds only in-frame clones and misses some; the assay was immunoSEQ multiplex PCR. The sample has some 70,000 clones; about 80% are singletons. The sequenced sample was CD4+ T cells from blood, obtained before liver transplant. The receptors were sampled from a human donor who received a liver transplant. Both conserved end residues are part of each CDR3. Each record gives: clone size, J gene, D gene, V gene, CDR3 DNA, CDR3 protein. A D gene is named only where the DNA matches it firmly. The listing skips clone size in some rows; elsewhere it reads once, few, many or a size class.

>-|TRBJ1-3|-|TRBV5-6
TGTGCCAGCAGCTTGGGGCAGAGTCACTCTGGAAACACCATATATTTT
CASSLGQSHSGNTIYF
>-|TRBJ2-1|-|TRBV4-2
TGTGCCAGCAGCCAAGCTAGGGGCGGGAATGAGCAGTTCTTC
CASSQARGGNEQFF
>-|TRBJ1-3|-|TRBV11-2
TGTGCCAGCAGCTTAGGACACAGGACAACGATTGGAAACACCATATATTTT
CASSLGHRTTIGNTIYF
>few|TRBJ1-3|TRBD1|TRBV2
TGTGCCAGCAGCGGGGACAGGACCTCTGGAAACACCATATATTTT
CASSGDRTSGNTIYF
>-|TRBJ1-2|TRBD1|TRBV11-2
TGTGCCAGCAGCTCACTACGCAGACAGGGACCCTATGGCTACACCTTC
CASSSLRRQGPYGYTF
>-|TRBJ2-7|-|TRBV7-3
TGTGCCAGCAGCCCCTCTCCGGGACACTGGGAGCAGTACTTC
CASSPSPGHWEQYF
>-|TRBJ1-3|-|TRBV11-2
TGTGCCAGCAGCTCCCGGCCCAGCTCTGGAAACACCATATATTTT
CASSSRPSSGNTIYF
>-|TRBJ2-4|-|TRBV5-4
TGTGCCAGCAGCTTGGAGGGGAGTAGAAACATTCAGTACTTC
CASSLEGSRNIQYF
>-|TRBJ2-5|-|TRBV7-2
TGTGCCAGCAGCTTAGAGGGAAAGACCCAGTACTTC
CASSLEGKTQYF
>-|TRBJ1-1|-|TRBV23-1
TGCGCCAGCAGTCACAGGGTTGTGAACACTGAAGCTTTCTTT
CASSHRVVNTEAFF
>-|TRBJ1-4|-|TRBV15
TGTGCCACCAGCAGATCCTATGGGGATGAAAAACTGTTTTTT
CATSRSYGDEKLFF
>-|TRBJ1-1|-|TRBV2
TGTGCCAGCAGGGGACCTGGTTACACTGAAGCTTTCTTT
CASRGPGYTEAFF
>-|TRBJ2-3|-|TRBV7-9
TGTGCCAGCAGCTTTGACTACAGCACAGATACGCAGTATTTT
CASSFDYSTDTQYF
>-|TRBJ1-3|-|TRBV4-1
TGCGCCAGCAGCTTTTGGGCAACCGGGACTGCTGGAAACACCATATATTTT
CASSFWATGTAGNTIYF